The 2 T cell receptor beta chains in this list originate from one sample, sequenced in a study of cytomegalovirus exposure and HLA in healthy donors. The PCR ran on 60 Vbeta and 13 Jbeta primers. Method: immunoSEQ multiplex PCR; TCRdb's copy keeps in-frame clones and lacks some. This table holds fewer than 300,000 clones, about four fifths found once. The sequenced sample was PBMCs. The receptors here all came from a girl aged 2 to 9 in good health and CMV-seronegative.

The chain combines TRBV11-2 with TRBJ2-7; the D gene is possibly TRBD2 (6 bases). Germline V gene data show CDR1 as SGHAT and CDR2 as FQNNGV. V was shortened by 8 bases and J by 3 bases, with 11 bases between the two germline ends. The CDR3 sequence is 12 residues long. The CDR3: CASDRRGYEQYF. CDR3 in DNA: TGTGCCAGCGATCGGCGGGGCTACGAGCAGTACTTC.

This clone has a handful of counts. V and J are TRBV19 and TRBJ1-1; 11 bases match TRBD1. V lost 6 bases and J lost 6; bases outside the gene matches: 15. In germline, CDR1 is LNHDA, CDR2 SQIVND (reference sequence). The CDR3 runs 17 residues. The CDR3 DNA reads TGTGCCAGTAGAAACGGACAGGGGGCGGCTGGGCTGGCTGAAGCTTTCTTT. Amino acids: CASRNGQGAAGLAEAFF.